This T cell receptor beta chain was sequenced for a study of blood T cell repertoires in COVID-19. Overall study: Samples came from the United States, Italy and Spain, spanning acute and convalescent COVID-19. T cells, B-cell-depleted T cells, or PBMCs supplied cDNA or gDNA.

J gave up 6 bases and V 9 bases, and 9 bases lay outside the gene matches. CDR3 length: 15 residues. The V gene's germline CDR1 is MDHEN and CDR2 SYDVKM. This clone has more than one count but fewer than ten. Some clones are missing from TCRdb's copy, which holds only in-frame ones; the method was immunoSEQ multiplex PCR. The data contain 85,000 to 130,000 clones, around 90% of them singletons. The clonotype comes from a woman aged 60-75 years with acute or convalescent COVID-19. Specimen: peripheral blood. The V gene is TRBV28, the J gene TRBJ2-1; 12 bases map to TRBD2. CDR3 nucleotides: TGTGCCAGTTCTAGGACTAGCGGGAATGGCAATGAGCAGTTCTTC. Translated, it gives CASSRTSGNGNEQFF.